This is a list of T cell receptor beta chains from one sample in a study of OX40 agonist ivuxolimab in advanced cancers. The data were produced by immunoSEQ multiplex PCR, yet TCRdb's version contains in-frame clones alone and is incomplete. The profile shows tens of thousands of clones, approximately 89% of them singletons. This specimen was CD4+ or CD8+ T cells sorted from blood, taken in a trial of the OX40 agonist ivuxolimab. These receptors were collected from an adult with an advanced solid tumor such as melanoma, head and neck, liver or kidney cancer. The CDR3 runs from the conserved cysteine through the conserved F or W. D genes are given only for firm matches. Some rows have no size entry. The others give once, few or many, or a class for an expanded clone.

D gene,V gene,clone size,J gene,CDR3 protein,CDR3 DNA
NA,TRBV7-9,NA,TRBJ2-1,CASSIPVEREQFF,TGTGCCAGCAGCATTCCCGTGGAGCGTGAGCAGTTCTTC
TRBD2,TRBV5-4,NA,TRBJ2-1,CASSPGTSGSNEQFF,TGTGCCAGCAGCCCCGGGACTAGCGGCTCCAATGAGCAGTTCTTC
NA,TRBV10-3,NA,TRBJ1-6,CAISATSLEPLHF,TGTGCCATCAGTGCGACAAGTCTTGAGCCCCTCCACTTT
NA,TRBV5-4,NA,TRBJ2-1,CASSLLNGDYNEQFF,TGTGCCAGCAGCTTGCTTAACGGGGATTACAATGAGCAGTTCTTC
TRBD1,TRBV19,NA,TRBJ2-3,CASSGGTGGTDTQYF,TGTGCCAGTAGCGGAGGGACAGGGGGCACAGATACGCAGTATTTT
NA,TRBV9,NA,TRBJ2-5,CASSPSRSYSEETQYF,TGTGCCAGCAGCCCCAGCAGGTCCTACTCGGAGGAGACCCAGTACTTC
TRBD2,TRBV4-1,NA,TRBJ2-7,CASSQDWGGNEQYF,TGCGCCAGCAGCCAAGATTGGGGGGGTAACGAGCAGTACTTC
TRBD1,TRBV6-6,NA,TRBJ2-7,CASSYLTGVDYEQYF,TGTGCCAGCAGTTACCTGACAGGGGTCGACTACGAGCAGTACTTC
NA,TRBV19,few,TRBJ1-3,CASISPGSSGNTIYF,TGTGCCAGTATCTCCCCCGGGAGCTCTGGAAACACCATATATTTT
NA,TRBV4-1,NA,TRBJ2-2,CASSQGSAANTGELFF,TGCGCCAGCAGCCAAGGTTCAGCAGCGAACACCGGGGAGCTGTTTTTT
NA,TRBV7-2,NA,TRBJ1-1,CASSFYTGNTEAFF,TGTGCCAGCAGCTTTTACACGGGGAACACTGAAGCTTTCTTT
NA,TRBV7-6,NA,TRBJ2-5,CASSLEAGRETQYF,TGTGCCAGCAGCTTAGAAGCAGGGCGGGAGACCCAGTACTTC
NA,TRBV29-1,NA,TRBJ2-2,CSVEEPGYHGELFF,TGCAGCGTCGAAGAACCAGGGTACCACGGGGAGCTGTTTTTT
TRBD1,TRBV10-1,NA,TRBJ1-1,CASMRTGGTEAFF,TGCGCCAGCATGAGGACAGGGGGGACTGAAGCTTTCTTT
TRBD1,TRBV30,once,TRBJ2-5,CAWSRDSQETQYF,TGTGCCTGGAGTCGGGACAGCCAAGAGACCCAGTACTTC
TRBD2,TRBV19,NA,TRBJ2-3,CASSIVGLAGSTDTQYF,TGTGCCAGTAGTATAGTCGGACTAGCGGGAAGCACAGATACGCAGTATTTT
TRBD2,TRBV5-1,NA,TRBJ2-7,CASSLLSGSSYEQYF,TGCGCCAGCAGCTTGCTTAGCGGGAGCTCCTACGAGCAGTACTTC
NA,TRBV7-6,once,TRBJ2-1,CASSPDPKSEQFF,TGTGCCAGCAGCCCGGACCCAAAATCCGAGCAGTTCTTC
TRBD1,TRBV9,NA,TRBJ2-7,CASSVAGQGDYEQYF,TGTGCCAGCAGCGTAGCGGGACAGGGGGACTACGAGCAGTACTTC
NA,TRBV29-1,NA,TRBJ2-7,CSVGDGQPYEQYF,TGCAGCGTTGGGGACGGACAGCCCTACGAGCAGTACTTC
NA,TRBV6-5,NA,TRBJ1-1,CASSYRQNTEAFF,TGTGCCAGCAGTTACAGACAGAACACTGAAGCTTTCTTT
NA,TRBV4-1,NA,TRBJ1-5,CASSFDSNQPQHF,TGCGCCAGCAGTTTTGACTCCAATCAGCCCCAGCATTTT
NA,TRBV7-9,NA,TRBJ2-5,CASSPTRAQETQYF,TGTGCCAGCAGCCCCACAAGGGCCCAAGAGACCCAGTACTTC
TRBD2,TRBV5-1,NA,TRBJ2-7,CASTPTSGYEQYF,TGCGCCAGCACCCCGACTAGCGGGTACGAGCAGTACTTC
NA,TRBV19,NA,TRBJ1-1,CASSFSGNTEAFF,TGTGCCAGTAGTTTCTCAGGAAACACTGAAGCTTTCTTT
NA,TRBV28,NA,TRBJ2-2,CASSIQPTGELFF,TGTGCCAGCAGTATCCAGCCCACCGGGGAGCTGTTTTTT
NA,TRBV15,NA,TRBJ2-2,CATSRIPGTMNTGELFF,TGTGCCACCAGCAGAATCCCCGGGACGATGAACACCGGGGAGCTGTTTTTT
NA,TRBV7-6,NA,TRBJ2-1,CASSLTIMGPSYNEQFF,TGTGCCAGCAGCTTAACCATTATGGGCCCTTCTTACAATGAGCAGTTCTTC
NA,TRBV7-9,few,TRBJ1-5,CASSLDTDTRQPQHF,TGTGCCAGCAGCCTAGACACAGATACAAGACAGCCCCAGCATTTT
TRBD1,TRBV6-5,NA,TRBJ1-5,CASSYGQGAQPQHF,TGTGCCAGCAGTTACGGACAGGGGGCACAGCCCCAGCATTTT
NA,TRBV4-1,few,TRBJ1-1,CASSFRGSTEAFF,TGCGCCAGCAGCTTCAGGGGTTCCACTGAAGCTTTCTTT
NA,TRBV7-9,NA,TRBJ1-1,CASSFALQLEAFF,TGTGCCAGCAGCTTCGCCTTACAGCTAGAAGCTTTCTTT
NA,TRBV28,NA,TRBJ2-3,CASSLPLRSGTDTQYF,TGTGCCAGCAGCCTTCCTCTTCGGAGCGGAACAGATACGCAGTATTTT